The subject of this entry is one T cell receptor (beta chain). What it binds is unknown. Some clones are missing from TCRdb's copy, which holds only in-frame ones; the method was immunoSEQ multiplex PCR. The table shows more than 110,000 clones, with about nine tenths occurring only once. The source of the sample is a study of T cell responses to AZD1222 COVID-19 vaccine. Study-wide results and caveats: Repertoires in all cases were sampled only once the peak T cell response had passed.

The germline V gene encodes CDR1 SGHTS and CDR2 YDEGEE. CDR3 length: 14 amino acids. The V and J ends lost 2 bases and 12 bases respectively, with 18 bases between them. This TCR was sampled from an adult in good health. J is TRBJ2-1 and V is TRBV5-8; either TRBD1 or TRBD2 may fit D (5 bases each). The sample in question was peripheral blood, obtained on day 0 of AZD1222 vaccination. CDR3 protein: CASSFGTPRSGQFF. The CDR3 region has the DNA TGTGCCAGCAGCTTTGGGACGCCCCGCTCCGGGCAGTTCTTC. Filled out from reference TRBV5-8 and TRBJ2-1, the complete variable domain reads EAGVTQSPTHLIKTRGQQATLRCSPISGHTSVYWYQQALGLGLQFLLWYDEGEERNRGNFPPRFSGRQFPNYSSELNVNALELEDSALYLCASSFGTPRSGQFFGPGTRLTVL.